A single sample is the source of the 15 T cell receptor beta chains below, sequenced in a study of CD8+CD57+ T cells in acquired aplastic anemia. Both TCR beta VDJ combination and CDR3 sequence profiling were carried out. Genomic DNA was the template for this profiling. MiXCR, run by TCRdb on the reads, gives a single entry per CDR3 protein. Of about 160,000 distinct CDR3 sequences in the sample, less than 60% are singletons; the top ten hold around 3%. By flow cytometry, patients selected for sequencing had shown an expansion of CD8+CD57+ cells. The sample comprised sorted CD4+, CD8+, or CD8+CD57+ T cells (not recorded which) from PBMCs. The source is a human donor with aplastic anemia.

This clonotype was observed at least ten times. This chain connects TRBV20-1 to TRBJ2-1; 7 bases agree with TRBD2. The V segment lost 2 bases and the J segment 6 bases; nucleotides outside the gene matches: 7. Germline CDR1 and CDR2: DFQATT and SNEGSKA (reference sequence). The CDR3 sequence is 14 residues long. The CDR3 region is CSARPAGTSNEQFF. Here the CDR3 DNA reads TGCAGTGCTAGACCAGCGGGAACTTCCAATGAGCAGTTCTTC.

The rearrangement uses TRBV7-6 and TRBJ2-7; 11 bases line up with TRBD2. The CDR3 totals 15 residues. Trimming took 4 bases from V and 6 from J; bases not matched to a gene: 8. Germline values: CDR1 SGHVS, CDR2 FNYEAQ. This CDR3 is CASSSVLAGVAEQYF. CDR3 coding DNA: TGTGCCAGCAGCTCGGTACTAGCGGGAGTGGCCGAGCAGTACTTC.

CDR3 in DNA: TGTGCCAGCAGCTTAGGGGCAGTGAACACTGAAGCTTTCTTT. The encoded protein is CASSLGAVNTEAFF. This chain uses TRBV5-8 with TRBJ1-1; possible D gene TRBD1, 5 bases. Germline lookup yields CDR1 SGHTS and CDR2 YDEGEE. The CDR3 extends over 14 amino acids. Trimming removed 2 bases at V and 0 bases at J, with 8 bases between.

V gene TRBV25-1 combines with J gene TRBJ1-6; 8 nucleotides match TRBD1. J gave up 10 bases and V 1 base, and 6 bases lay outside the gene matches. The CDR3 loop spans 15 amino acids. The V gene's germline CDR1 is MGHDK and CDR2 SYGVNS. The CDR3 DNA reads TGTGCCAGCAGTGAATGGACAGGGTCGAACTCACCCCTCCACTTT. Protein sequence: CASSEWTGSNSPLHF.

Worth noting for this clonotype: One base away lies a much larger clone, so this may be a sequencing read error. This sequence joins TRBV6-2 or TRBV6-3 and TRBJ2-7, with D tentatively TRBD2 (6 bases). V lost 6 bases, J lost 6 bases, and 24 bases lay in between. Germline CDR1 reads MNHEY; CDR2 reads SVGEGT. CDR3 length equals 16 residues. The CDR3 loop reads CASSSRLGTGISEQYF. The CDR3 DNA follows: TGTGCCAGCAGCTCGAGATTAGGGACTGGCATCTCCGAGCAGTACTTC.

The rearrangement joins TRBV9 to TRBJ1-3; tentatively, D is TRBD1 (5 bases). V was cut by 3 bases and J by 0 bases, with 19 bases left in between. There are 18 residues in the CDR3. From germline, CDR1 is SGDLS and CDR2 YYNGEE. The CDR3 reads CASSAARVGTSSGNTIYF. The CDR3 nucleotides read TGTGCCAGCAGCGCGGCCCGAGTCGGGACGAGCTCTGGAAACACCATATATTTT. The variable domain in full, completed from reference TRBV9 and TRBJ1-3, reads DSGVTQTPKHLITATGQRVTLRCSPRSGDLSVYWYQQSLDQGLQFLIQYYNGEERAKGNILERFSAQQFPDLHSELNLSSLELGDSALYFCASSAARVGTSSGNTIYFGEGSWLTVV.

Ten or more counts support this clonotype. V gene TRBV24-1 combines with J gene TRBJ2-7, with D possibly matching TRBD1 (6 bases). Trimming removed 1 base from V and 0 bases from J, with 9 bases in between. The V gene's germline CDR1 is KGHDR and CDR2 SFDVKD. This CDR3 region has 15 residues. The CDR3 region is CATSDFKDSSYEQYF. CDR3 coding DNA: TGTGCCACCAGTGATTTTAAGGACAGCTCCTACGAGCAGTACTTC.

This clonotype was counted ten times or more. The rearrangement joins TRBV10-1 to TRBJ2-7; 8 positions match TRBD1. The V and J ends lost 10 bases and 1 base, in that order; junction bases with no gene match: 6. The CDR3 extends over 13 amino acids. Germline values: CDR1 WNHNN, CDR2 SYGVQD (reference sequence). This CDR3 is CAIRTGRSYEQYF. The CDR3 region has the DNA TGCGCCATCCGGACAGGGCGGTCCTACGAGCAGTACTTC.

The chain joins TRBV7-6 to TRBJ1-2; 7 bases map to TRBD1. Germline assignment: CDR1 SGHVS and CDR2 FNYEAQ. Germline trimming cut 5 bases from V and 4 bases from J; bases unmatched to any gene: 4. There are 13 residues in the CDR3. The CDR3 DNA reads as TGTGCCAGCAGCCCAGGGACAGTCTATGGCTACACCTTC. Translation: CASSPGTVYGYTF.

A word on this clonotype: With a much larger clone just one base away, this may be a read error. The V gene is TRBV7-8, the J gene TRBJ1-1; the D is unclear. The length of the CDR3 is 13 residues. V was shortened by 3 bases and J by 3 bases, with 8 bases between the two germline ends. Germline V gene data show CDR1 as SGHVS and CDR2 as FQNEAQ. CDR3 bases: TGTGCCAGCAGCTTCCGGGCTTACACTGAAGCTTTCTTT. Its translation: CASSFRAYTEAFF.

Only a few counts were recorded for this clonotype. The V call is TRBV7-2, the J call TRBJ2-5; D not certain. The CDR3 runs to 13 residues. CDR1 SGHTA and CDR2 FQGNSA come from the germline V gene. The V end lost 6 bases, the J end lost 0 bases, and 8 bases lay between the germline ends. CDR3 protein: CASRFGNQETQYF. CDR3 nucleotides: TGTGCCAGCAGATTCGGCAACCAAGAGACCCAGTACTTC.

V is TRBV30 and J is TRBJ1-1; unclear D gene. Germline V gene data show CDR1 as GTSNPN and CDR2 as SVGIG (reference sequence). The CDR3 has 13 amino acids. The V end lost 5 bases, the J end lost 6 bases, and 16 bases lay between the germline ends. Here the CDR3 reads CAWGGRSYAEAFF. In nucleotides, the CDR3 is TGTGCCTGGGGAGGACGATCTTACGCTGAAGCTTTCTTT.

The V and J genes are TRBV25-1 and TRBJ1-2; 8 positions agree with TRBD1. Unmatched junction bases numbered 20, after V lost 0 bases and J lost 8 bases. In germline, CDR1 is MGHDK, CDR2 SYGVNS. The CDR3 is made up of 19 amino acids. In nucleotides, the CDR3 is TGTGCCAGCAGTGAATATCGTTCGGCGGACAGGGCTTCCACGCACGGCTACACCTTC. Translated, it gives CASSEYRSADRASTHGYTF.

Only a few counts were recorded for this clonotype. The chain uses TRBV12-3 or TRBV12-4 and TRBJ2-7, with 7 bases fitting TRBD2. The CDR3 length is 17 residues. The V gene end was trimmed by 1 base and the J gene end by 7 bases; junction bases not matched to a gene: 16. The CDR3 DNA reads TGTGCCAGCAGTTTAGTTTGGGGCGGGGGTGCTGCTGGGGAGCAGTACTTC. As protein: CASSLVWGGGAAGEQYF.

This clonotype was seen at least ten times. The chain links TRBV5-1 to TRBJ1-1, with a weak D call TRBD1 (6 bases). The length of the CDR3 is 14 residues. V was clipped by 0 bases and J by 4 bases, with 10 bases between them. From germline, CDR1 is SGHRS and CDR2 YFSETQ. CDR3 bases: TGCGCCAGCAGCTTGGGGGGGGCGCGCACTGAAGCTTTCTTT. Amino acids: CASSLGGARTEAFF.